The clone carrying this TCR beta chain was detected only once. The data originate from a study of CD8+ T cells in alopecia areata. Isolated RNA was reverse transcribed into cDNA used as the sequencing template. Sequencing used immunoSEQ multiplex PCR; TCRdb keeps in-frame clones, though not all of them. In the table there are around 97,000 clones, around 60% of which are singletons. From germline, CDR1 is SGDLS and CDR2 YYNGEE. This CDR3 region has 15 residues. The V end lost 5 bases, the J end lost 5 bases, and 19 bases lay between the germline ends. The sample was CD4+ T cells sorted from blood. This chain links TRBV9 with TRBJ2-5; D is undetermined. The sequence was collected from a human donor in good health. CDR3 nucleotides: TGTGCCAGCAGTCCCCCTCCTCCAGCCGGGGAGACCCAGTACTTC. It translates to CASSPPPPAGETQYF. Filled out from reference TRBV9 and TRBJ2-5, the complete variable domain reads DSGVTQTPKHLITATGQRVTLRCSPRSGDLSVYWYQQSLDQGLQFLIQYYNGEERAKGNILERFSAQQFPDLHSELNLSSLELGDSALYFCASSPPPPAGETQYFGPGTRLLVL.